The next 30 T cell receptor beta chains were all read from a single sample in a study of metastatic and nonmetastatic thyroid tumors. Each patient went into thyroid surgery without having received any treatment. MiXCR re-clonotyped the PCR reads for TCRdb. The table records over 15,000 clones, approximately 27% of them present only once. Material for sequencing was tumor tissue. The receptors derive from a female donor with papillary thyroid cancer or a benign thyroid nodule (not recorded which). Some clones in this sample may be carry-over from other donors' samples.

This clone has a handful of counts. The V and J genes are TRBV4-2 and TRBJ2-7; D gene unclear. Germline CDR1 and CDR2: LGHNA and YNFKEQ. Between the trimmed V and J ends, which lost 0 bases and 0 bases, there was a span of 12 bases. This CDR3 region has 16 residues. CDR3 sequence reads: CASSQEWPGSSYEQYF. The CDR3 nucleotides read TGTGCCAGCAGCCAAGAATGGCCCGGAAGCTCCTACGAGCAGTACTTC.

This clone was counted ten times or more. The V call is TRBV4-1, the J call TRBJ2-7; 12 bases match TRBD2. Losses at the gene ends were 3 bases for V and 3 bases for J; bases not matched to a gene: 0. The CDR3 loop spans 14 amino acids. The germline CDR1 and CDR2 sequences are MGHRA and YSYEKL. The CDR3 nucleotides read TGCGCCAGCAGCCAGACTAGCGGGAGCTACGAGCAGTACTTC. It encodes CASSQTSGSYEQYF.

The chain couples TRBV6-4 to TRBJ2-1; D remains ambiguous. Trimming removed 2 bases from V and 0 bases from J, with 2 bases in between. The CDR3 is made up of 13 amino acids. Germline V lookup: CDR1 MRHNA, CDR2 SNTAGT. DNA of the CDR3: TGTGCCAGCAGTGACAACTCCTACAATGAGCAGTTCTTC. Translating it yields CASSDNSYNEQFF.

The V and J genes are TRBV6-9 and TRBJ2-5; D is unclear. CDR1 and CDR2 (germline): MNHGY, SVAAGI. The V end was cut by 4 bases, the J end by 3 bases, with 9 bases between. The CDR3 totals 13 residues. For the CDR3, the DNA is TGTGCCAGCAGTTCGAAGAGAAAAGAGACCCAGTACTTC. Protein: CASSSKRKETQYF.

This clone has at least ten counts. The chain has TRBV5-4 and TRBJ1-2, with TRBD1 as a possible D gene (5 bases). Germline CDR1 and CDR2: SGHNT and YYREEE (reference sequence). Trimming cost V 2 bases and J 3 bases, with 11 bases left between them. The CDR3 is made up of 14 amino acids. CDR3 in amino acids: CASSFPRADYGYTF. CDR3 nucleotide sequence: TGTGCCAGCAGCTTTCCCAGGGCAGACTATGGCTACACCTTC.

This clone showed up just a few times. The germline gene is not matched at one end of the junction; a read error may be the cause. This chain connects TRBV15 to TRBJ2-3, with 7 bases that match TRBD2. Germline CDR1 LNHNV, CDR2 YYDKDF (reference sequence). This CDR3 spans 15 amino acids. The DNA for the CDR3 is TGTGCCACCATCAGAGGGGAGCGGGAAACGGATACGCAGTATTTT. Its translation: CATIRGERETDTQYF.

At least ten counts were recorded for this clone. This chain connects TRBV20-1 to TRBJ1-5; 8 bases fit TRBD1. This CDR3 spans 13 amino acids. Germline CDR1 reads DFQATT; CDR2 reads SNEGSKA (reference sequence). The junction had 1 base not matched to a gene; V was cut back by 1 base and J by 5 bases. The DNA for the CDR3 is TGCAGTGCTAGAGGGGACAGGTATCAGCCCCAGCATTTT. This codes for CSARGDRYQPQHF.

Regarding this clone: The junction departs from germline at one end; a sequencing error may be responsible. The chain carries TRBV28 and TRBJ1-1; 8 bases are a match to TRBD1. CDR3 length: 12 residues. The germline V gene has CDR1 MDHEN and CDR2 SYDVKM. The CDR3 DNA sequence: TGTGCCAGCAGTTTAATCACAGGGGGGCGAATCTTT. As protein: CASSLITGGRIF.

This clone was detected ten times or more. The V and J genes are TRBV5-6 and TRBJ1-1; D remains ambiguous. V lost 1 base to trimming and J lost 1 base, with 8 bases between them. Per the germline V gene, CDR1 is SGHDT and CDR2 is YYEEEE. CDR3 length: 14 residues. In nucleotides, the CDR3 is TGTGCCAGCAGCTTGCCGCCGACGAACACTGAAGCTTTCTTT. Translation gives CASSLPPTNTEAFF.

The table lists this clone with a few counts. The J gene is TRBJ2-6, the V gene TRBV18, with D perhaps matching TRBD2 (5 bases). The CDR3 consists of 15 residues. Germline lookup yields CDR1 KGHSH and CDR2 LQKENI. The V and J ends lost 6 bases and 0 bases respectively, with 9 bases between them. CDR3 residues: CASSFGDSGANVLTF. The CDR3, as DNA: TGTGCCAGCTCCTTCGGGGACTCTGGGGCCAACGTCCTGACTTTC.

This clone was counted between two and nine times. The genes are TRBV27 and TRBJ1-1; tentative D call: TRBD1 (6 bases). Trimming removed 6 bases at V and 2 bases at J, with 13 bases between. The CDR3 is made up of 14 amino acids. Germline V lookup: CDR1 MNHEY, CDR2 SMNVEV (reference sequence). CDR3 amino acids: CASRRGGQNTEAFF. CDR3 in DNA: TGTGCCAGCAGACGCGGGGGGCAAAACACTGAAGCTTTCTTT.

This clone was seen repeatedly, ten times or more. The V call is TRBV4-2, the J call TRBJ2-3; D is possibly TRBD2 (6 bases). CDR3 length: 16 amino acids. Looked up from germline, CDR1 is LGHNA and CDR2 is YNFKEQ. Trimming removed 0 bases from V and 0 bases from J, with 10 bases in between. CDR3 region: CASSQDLTRSTDTQYF. DNA of the CDR3: TGTGCCAGCAGCCAAGACTTGACTAGAAGCACAGATACGCAGTATTTT.

The sample holds many counts of this clone. Within the sample, other DNA sequences also encode this same CDR3. The chain combines TRBV7-2 with TRBJ2-5, with 10 bases aligning to TRBD2. Germline V CDR1 and CDR2: SGHTA, FQGNSA. V shed 4 bases and J 1 base; nucleotides not matched to a gene: 9. This CDR3 comprises 17 residues. The CDR3 region is CASSSPTSGLSQETQYF. The CDR3 DNA follows: TGTGCCAGCAGCTCTCCGACTAGCGGGCTCTCCCAAGAGACCCAGTACTTC.

On this clone: A read error may account for a junction end that differs from germline. The J gene is TRBJ2-2, the V gene TRBV29-1; no firm D call. The CDR3 spans 11 residues. In germline, CDR1 is SQVTM, CDR2 ANQGSEA. CDR3 nucleotides: TGCAGCGTCCACGACACTGGGGAGCTGTTTTTT. It encodes CSVHDTGELFF.

This clone was detected ten times or more. The chain links TRBV6-1 to TRBJ1-4; 8 nucleotides match TRBD1. Germline loops: CDR1 MNHNS, CDR2 SASEGT. V lost 7 bases to trimming and J lost 11 bases; unmatched junction nucleotides: 18. The CDR3 length is 16 residues. In nucleotides, the CDR3 is TGTGCCAGCACTAACGCGGGACAGGCGCTAATTTGGAAACTGTTTTTT. Protein sequence: CASTNAGQALIWKLFF.

Ten or more counts support this clone. V usage is TRBV20-1 and J usage is TRBJ2-3, with D tentatively TRBD2 (6 bases). From germline, CDR1 is DFQATT and CDR2 SNEGSKA (reference sequence). The V and J ends lost 6 bases and 4 bases respectively, with 17 bases between them. The CDR3 consists of 14 residues. CDR3 nucleotide sequence: TGCAGTGCCCCCAGGAGGGATGCAGCAGATACGCAGTATTTT. Translating it yields CSAPRRDAADTQYF.

By sample fraction, this clone is medium-sized. The chain recombines TRBV6-2 or TRBV6-3 with TRBJ2-7, with D possibly matching TRBD1 (6 bases). The CDR3 consists of 14 residues. With 6 bases removed from V and 2 bases from J, the gap between germline ends came to 14 bases. Germline values: CDR1 MNHEY, CDR2 SVGEGT. The CDR3 DNA reads as TGTGCCAGCAGCCGCGACAGGAGCGCCTACGAGCAGTACTTC. Amino acids: CASSRDRSAYEQYF.

V usage is TRBV7-8 and J usage is TRBJ2-1; D not certain. CDR3 length: 13 residues. The V end lost 1 base, the J end lost 9 bases, and 10 bases lay between the germline ends. Germline-derived CDR1 and CDR2 are SGHVS and FQNEAQ. The CDR3 sequence is CASSLDRAGEQFF. The CDR3 DNA reads as TGTGCCAGCAGCTTAGATCGAGCAGGTGAGCAGTTCTTC.

With regard to this clone: Being one base from a much bigger clone, this may be a read error. This sequence joins TRBV11-2 and TRBJ2-3; 8 bases line up with TRBD1. Germline-derived CDR1 and CDR2 are SGHAT and FQNNGV. The V gene end was trimmed by 2 bases and the J gene end by 3 bases; junction bases not matched to a gene: 7. CDR3 size: 16 residues. This CDR3 reads CASSLLSGGCTDTQYF. The CDR3 bases are TGTGCCAGCAGCTTACTTTCAGGGGGCTGTACAGATACGCAGTATTTT.

There are many counts of this clone. The chain is built from TRBV20-1 and TRBJ2-5; possibly TRBD2 for D (6 bases). This CDR3 has 17 amino acids. From germline, CDR1 is DFQATT and CDR2 SNEGSKA (reference sequence). The ends were cut back, 5 bases at V and 4 bases at J, with 26 bases in the middle. The CDR3, as DNA: TGCAGTGCTGACCCCGGGACTCCGGAGGTAACGGGAGAGACCCAGTACTTC. Translating gives CSADPGTPEVTGETQYF.

This clone was detected many times. The J gene is TRBJ2-5, the V gene TRBV20-1; the match to TRBD2 covers 9 bases. Germline assignment: CDR1 DFQATT and CDR2 SNEGSKA (reference sequence). Trimming removed 3 bases from V and 2 bases from J; junction bases left unmatched: 10. The CDR3 spans 16 residues. For the CDR3, the DNA is TGCAGTGCTAGTCATCCGACTAGCGGCGAGCAAGAGACCCAGTACTTC. This codes for CSASHPTSGEQETQYF.

The chain links TRBV30 to TRBJ2-7; D might be TRBD1 (5 bases). Looked up from germline, CDR1 is GTSNPN and CDR2 is SVGIG (reference sequence). This CDR3 region has 11 residues. Deletions cut 7 bases from V and 4 bases from J, with 11 bases between. This CDR3 is CALQVLYEQYF. CDR3 nucleotide sequence: TGTGCCTTACAGGTGTTGTACGAGCAGTACTTC.

At least ten counts were recorded for this clone. This may arise from a read error, as a much more abundant clone is one base away. The identical CDR3 is also encoded by other nucleotide sequences in the sample. V gene TRBV9 combines with J gene TRBJ2-3, with 10 bases aligning to TRBD2. The germline V gene encodes CDR1 SGDLS and CDR2 YYNGEE. After removal of 4 bases from V and 2 bases from J, the junction contained 4 bases not matched to a gene. The CDR3 contains 15 residues. CDR3 DNA: TGTGCCAGCAGCTCAGGGACTAGCGTCACAGATACGCAGTATTTT. The encoded protein is CASSSGTSVTDTQYF.

This chain connects TRBV28 to TRBJ1-1; TRBD1 matches 9 bases. Germline V gene data show CDR1 as MDHEN and CDR2 as SYDVKM. The CDR3 loop spans 15 amino acids. Unmatched junction bases numbered 12, after V lost 6 bases and J lost 7 bases. DNA for the CDR3: TGTGCCAGCAGCCCGCCCGGGACAGGGTTGGGTGAAGCTTTCTTT. Its translation is CASSPPGTGLGEAFF.

This chain links TRBV7-2 with TRBJ2-2; D not resolved. Trimming removed 1 base at V and 3 bases at J, with 6 bases between. The CDR3 length is 14 residues. The germline gives CDR1 SGHTA, CDR2 FQGNSA. This CDR3 reads CASSLDTDTGELFF. The CDR3 DNA follows: TGTGCCAGCAGCTTAGACACTGACACCGGGGAGCTGTTTTTT.

The table lists this clone with many counts. The chain links TRBV6-1 to TRBJ2-2, with a possible D match to TRBD1 (5 bases). The germline V gene has CDR1 MNHNS and CDR2 SASEGT. V was shortened by 3 bases and J by 5 bases, with 19 bases between the two germline ends. The CDR3 spans 17 residues. The CDR3, as DNA: TGTGCCAGCAGTGAGGGCAGGGTTAATTATAGGACCGGGGAGCTGTTTTTT. This codes for CASSEGRVNYRTGELFF.

The V and J genes are TRBV18 and TRBJ1-3; D ambiguous. V lost 7 bases and J 4 bases, leaving 11 bases between the germline ends. Germline V CDR1 and CDR2: KGHSH, LQKENI. The CDR3 totals 13 residues. The CDR3 reads CASFANFGNTIYF. The CDR3 nucleotides read TGTGCCAGCTTCGCCAACTTCGGAAACACCATATATTTT.

This clone showed up many times. The V and J genes are TRBV10-2 and TRBJ1-5, with D tentatively TRBD1 (6 bases). CDR1 and CDR2 (germline): WSHSY, SAAADI. Trimming cost V 7 bases and J 3 bases, with 19 bases left between them. The CDR3 totals 16 residues. The CDR3 region has the DNA TGCGCCAGCACCGAGCGAGGGTGGGACATCAATCAGCCCCAGCATTTT. Protein product: CASTERGWDINQPQHF.

This chain links TRBV6-1 with TRBJ2-6, with D hard to call. The CDR3 loop spans 14 amino acids. The V end lost 3 bases, the J end lost 0 bases, and 3 bases lay between the germline ends. The germline gives CDR1 MNHNS, CDR2 SASEGT. The chain's CDR3 is CASSDNSGANVLTF. In nucleotides, the CDR3 is TGTGCCAGCAGTGACAACTCTGGGGCCAACGTCCTGACTTTC.

This clone was picked up many times. V gene TRBV4-1 combines with J gene TRBJ1-2; a possible D gene is TRBD1 (6 bases). Looked up from germline, CDR1 is MGHRA and CDR2 is YSYEKL. Trimming cost V 1 base and J 3 bases, with 12 bases left between them. This CDR3 has 15 amino acids. CDR3 sequence: CASSQARGDDYGYTF. In nucleotides, the CDR3 is TGCGCCAGCAGCCAAGCCAGGGGAGATGACTATGGCTACACCTTC.